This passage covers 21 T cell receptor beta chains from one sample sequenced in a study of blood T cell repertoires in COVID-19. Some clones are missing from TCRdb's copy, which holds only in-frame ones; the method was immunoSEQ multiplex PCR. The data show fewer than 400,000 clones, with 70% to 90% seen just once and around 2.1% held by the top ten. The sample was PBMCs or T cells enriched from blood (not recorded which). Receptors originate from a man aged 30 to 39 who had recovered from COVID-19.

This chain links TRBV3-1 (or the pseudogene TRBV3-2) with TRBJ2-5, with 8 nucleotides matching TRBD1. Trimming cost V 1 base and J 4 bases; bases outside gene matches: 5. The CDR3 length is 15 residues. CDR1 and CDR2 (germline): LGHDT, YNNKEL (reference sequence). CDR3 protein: CASSQAGGVGETQYF. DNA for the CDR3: TGTGCCAGCAGCCAAGCAGGGGGCGTGGGAGAGACCCAGTACTTC.

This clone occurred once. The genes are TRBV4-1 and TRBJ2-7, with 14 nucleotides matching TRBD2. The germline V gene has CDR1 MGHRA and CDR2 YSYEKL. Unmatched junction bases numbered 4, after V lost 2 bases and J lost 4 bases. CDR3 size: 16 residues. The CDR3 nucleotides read TGCGCCAGCAGCCAAAGACTAGCGGGGGGGGCTTACGAGCAGTACTTC. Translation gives CASSQRLAGGAYEQYF.

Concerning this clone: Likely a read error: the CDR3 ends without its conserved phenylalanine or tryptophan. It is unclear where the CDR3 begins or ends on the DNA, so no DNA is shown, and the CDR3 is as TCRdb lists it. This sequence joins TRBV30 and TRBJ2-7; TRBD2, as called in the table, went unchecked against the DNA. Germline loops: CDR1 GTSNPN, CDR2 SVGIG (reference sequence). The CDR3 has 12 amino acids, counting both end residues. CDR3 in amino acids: CAWSDPGGRRAI.

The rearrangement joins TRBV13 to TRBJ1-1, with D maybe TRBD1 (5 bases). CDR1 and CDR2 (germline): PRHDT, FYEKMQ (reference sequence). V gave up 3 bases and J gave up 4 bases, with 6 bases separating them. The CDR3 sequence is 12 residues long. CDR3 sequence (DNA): TGTGCCAGCAGCTTTCAGGGCACTGAAGCTTTCTTT. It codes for CASSFQGTEAFF.

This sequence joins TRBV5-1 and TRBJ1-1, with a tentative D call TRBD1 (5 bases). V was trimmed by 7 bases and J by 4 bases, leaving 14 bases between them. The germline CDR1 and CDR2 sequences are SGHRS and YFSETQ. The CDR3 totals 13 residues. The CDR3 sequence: CASSLGGTTEAFF. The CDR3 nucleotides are TGCGCCAGCTCCCTCGGAGGGACCACTGAAGCTTTCTTT.

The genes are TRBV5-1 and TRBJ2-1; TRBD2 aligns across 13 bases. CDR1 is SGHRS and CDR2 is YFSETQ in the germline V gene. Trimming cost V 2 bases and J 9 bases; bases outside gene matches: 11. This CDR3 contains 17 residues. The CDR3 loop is CASSLPLLAGGPFEQFF. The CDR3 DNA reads TGCGCCAGCAGCTTACCTTTACTAGCGGGGGGGCCTTTTGAGCAGTTCTTC.

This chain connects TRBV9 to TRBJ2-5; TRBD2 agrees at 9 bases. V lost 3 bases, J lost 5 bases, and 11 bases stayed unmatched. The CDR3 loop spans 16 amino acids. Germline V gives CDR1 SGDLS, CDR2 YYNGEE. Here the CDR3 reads CASSGRTAGGQETQYF. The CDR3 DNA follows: TGTGCCAGCAGCGGGCGTACCGCGGGGGGGCAGGAGACCCAGTACTTC.

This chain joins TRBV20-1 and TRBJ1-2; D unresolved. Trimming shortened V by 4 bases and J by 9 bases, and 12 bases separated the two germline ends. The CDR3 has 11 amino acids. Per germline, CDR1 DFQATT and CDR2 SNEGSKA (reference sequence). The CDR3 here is CSANGGSRYTF. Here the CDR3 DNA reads TGCAGTGCTAATGGCGGCTCCCGCTACACCTTC.

The chain's CDR3 is CASSPPRRAAEAFF. DNA for the CDR3: TGTGCCAGCAGCCCCCCCAGGAGGGCGGCTGAAGCTTTCTTT. The J gene is TRBJ1-1, the V gene TRBV4-2; no firm D call. V was shortened by 4 bases and J by 6 bases, with 15 bases between the two germline ends. The CDR3 is made up of 14 amino acids. Looked up from germline, CDR1 is LGHNA and CDR2 is YNFKEQ.

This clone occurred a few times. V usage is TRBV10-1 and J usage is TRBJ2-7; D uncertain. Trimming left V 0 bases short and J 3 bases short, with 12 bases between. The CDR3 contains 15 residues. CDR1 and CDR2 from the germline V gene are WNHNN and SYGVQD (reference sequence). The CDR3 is CASSESPRIDYEQYF. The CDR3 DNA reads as TGCGCCAGCAGTGAGTCGCCCAGGATTGACTACGAGCAGTACTTC.

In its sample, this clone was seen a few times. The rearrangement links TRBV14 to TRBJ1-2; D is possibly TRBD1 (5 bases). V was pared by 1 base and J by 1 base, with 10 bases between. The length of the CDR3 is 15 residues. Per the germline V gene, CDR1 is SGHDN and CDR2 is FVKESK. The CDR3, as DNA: TGTGCCAGCAGCCAAGGGGGCAATTTTAACTATGGCTACACCTTC. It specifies CASSQGGNFNYGYTF. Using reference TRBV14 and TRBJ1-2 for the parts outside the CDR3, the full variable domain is EAGVTQFPSHSVIEKGQTVTLRCDPISGHDNLYWYRRVMGKEIKFLLHFVKESKQDESGMPNNRFLAERTGGTYSTLKVQPAELEDSGVYFCASSQGGNFNYGYTFGSGTRLTVV.

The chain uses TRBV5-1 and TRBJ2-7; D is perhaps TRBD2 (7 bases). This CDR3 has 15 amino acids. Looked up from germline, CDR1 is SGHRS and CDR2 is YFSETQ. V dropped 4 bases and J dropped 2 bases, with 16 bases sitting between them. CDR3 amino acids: CASSPGGGDPYEQYF. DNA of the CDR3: TGCGCCAGCAGCCCCGGCGGGGGCGATCCCTACGAGCAGTACTTC.

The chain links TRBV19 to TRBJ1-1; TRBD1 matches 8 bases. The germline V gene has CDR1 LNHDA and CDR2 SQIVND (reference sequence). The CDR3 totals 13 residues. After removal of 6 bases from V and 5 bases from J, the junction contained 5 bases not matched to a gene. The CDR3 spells CASRRTGLTEAFF. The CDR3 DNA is TGTGCCAGTAGAAGGACAGGGTTAACTGAAGCTTTCTTT. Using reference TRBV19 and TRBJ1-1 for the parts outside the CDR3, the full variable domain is DGGITQSPKYLFRKEGQNVTLSCEQNLNHDAMYWYRQDPGQGLRLIYYSQIVNDFQKGDIAEGYSVSREKKESFPLTVTSAQKNPTAFYLCASRRTGLTEAFFGQGTRLTVV.

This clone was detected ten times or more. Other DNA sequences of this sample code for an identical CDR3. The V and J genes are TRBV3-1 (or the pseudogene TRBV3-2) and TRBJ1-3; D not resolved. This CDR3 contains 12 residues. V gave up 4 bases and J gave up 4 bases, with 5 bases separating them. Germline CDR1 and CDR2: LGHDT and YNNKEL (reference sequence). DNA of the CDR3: TGTGCCAGCAGCCCCTCGGGAAACACCATATATTTT. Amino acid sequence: CASSPSGNTIYF.

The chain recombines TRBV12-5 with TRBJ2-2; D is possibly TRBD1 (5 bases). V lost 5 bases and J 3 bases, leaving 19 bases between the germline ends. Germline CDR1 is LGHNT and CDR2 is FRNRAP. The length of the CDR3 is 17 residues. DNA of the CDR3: TGTGCTAGTGGTGCTTTAGGGGCGTATATTGACACCGGGGAGCTGTTTTTT. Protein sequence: CASGALGAYIDTGELFF. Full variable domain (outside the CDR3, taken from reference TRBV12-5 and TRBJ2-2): DARVTQTPRHKVTEMGQEVTMRCQPILGHNTVFWYRQTMMQGLELLAYFRNRAPLDDSGMPKDRFSAEMPDATLATLKIQPSEPRDSAVYFCASGALGAYIDTGELFFGEGSRLTVL.

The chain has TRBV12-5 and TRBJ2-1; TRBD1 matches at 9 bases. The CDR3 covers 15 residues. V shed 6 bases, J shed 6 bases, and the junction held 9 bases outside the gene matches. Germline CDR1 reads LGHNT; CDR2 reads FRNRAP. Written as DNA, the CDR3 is TGTGCTAGTGGGGCGGGGACAGGGTTGTTCAATGAGCAGTTCTTC. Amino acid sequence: CASGAGTGLFNEQFF.

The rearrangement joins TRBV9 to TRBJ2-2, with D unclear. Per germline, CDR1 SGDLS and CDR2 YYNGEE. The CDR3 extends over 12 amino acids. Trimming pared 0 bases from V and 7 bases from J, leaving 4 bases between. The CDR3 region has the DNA TGTGCCAGCAGCGTAGCGGGCGGGGAGCTGTTTTTT. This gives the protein CASSVAGGELFF. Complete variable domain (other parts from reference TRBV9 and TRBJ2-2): DSGVTQTPKHLITATGQRVTLRCSPRSGDLSVYWYQQSLDQGLQFLIQYYNGEERAKGNILERFSAQQFPDLHSELNLSSLELGDSALYFCASSVAGGELFFGEGSRLTVL.

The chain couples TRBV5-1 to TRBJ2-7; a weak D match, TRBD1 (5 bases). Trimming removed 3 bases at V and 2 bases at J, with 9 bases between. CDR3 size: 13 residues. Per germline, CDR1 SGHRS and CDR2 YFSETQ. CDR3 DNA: TGCGCCAGCAGCTCGACAGAGACCTACGAGCAGTACTTC. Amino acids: CASSSTETYEQYF. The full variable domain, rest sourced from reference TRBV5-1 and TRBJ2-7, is KAGVTQTPRYLIKTRGQQVTLSCSPISGHRSVSWYQQTPGQGLQFLFEYFSETQRNKGNFPGRFSGRQFSNSRSEMNVSTLELGDSALYLCASSSTETYEQYFGPGTRLTVT.

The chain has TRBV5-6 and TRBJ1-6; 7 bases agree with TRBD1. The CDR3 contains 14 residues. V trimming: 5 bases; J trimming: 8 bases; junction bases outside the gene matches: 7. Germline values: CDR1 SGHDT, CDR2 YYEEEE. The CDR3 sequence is CASSQGVSDSPLHF. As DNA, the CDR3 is TGTGCCAGCAGTCAGGGGGTCTCGGATTCACCCCTCCACTTT.

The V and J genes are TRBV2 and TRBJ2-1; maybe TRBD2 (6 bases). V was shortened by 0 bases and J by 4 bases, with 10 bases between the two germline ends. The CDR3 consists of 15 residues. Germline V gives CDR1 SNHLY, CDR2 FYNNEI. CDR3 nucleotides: TGTGCCAGCAGTGAAGCGGGGGGAATGTACAATGAGCAGTTCTTC. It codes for CASSEAGGMYNEQFF. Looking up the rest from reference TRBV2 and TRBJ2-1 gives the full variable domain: EPEVTQTPSHQVTQMGQEVILRCVPISNHLYFYWYRQILGQKVEFLVSFYNNEISEKSEIFDDQFSVERPDGSNFTLKIRSTKLEDSAMYFCASSEAGGMYNEQFFGPGTRLTVL.

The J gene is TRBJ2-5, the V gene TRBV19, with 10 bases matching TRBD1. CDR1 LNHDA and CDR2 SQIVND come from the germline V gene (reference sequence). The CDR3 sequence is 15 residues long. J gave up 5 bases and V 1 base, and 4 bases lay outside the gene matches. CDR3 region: CASSIGTGGTETQYF. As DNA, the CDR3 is TGTGCCAGTAGTATAGGGACAGGGGGAACTGAGACCCAGTACTTC. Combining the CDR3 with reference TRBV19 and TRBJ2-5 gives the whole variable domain DGGITQSPKYLFRKEGQNVTLSCEQNLNHDAMYWYRQDPGQGLRLIYYSQIVNDFQKGDIAEGYSVSREKKESFPLTVTSAQKNPTAFYLCASSIGTGGTETQYFGPGTRLLVL.